Described below is a single TCR beta chain sequence and its context. The clone's antigen remains unknown. No qualities accompany the bases; no much larger clone lies one base away. The germline ends are 18 bases apart after V is trimmed by 3 bases and J by 0 bases. From its cysteine to its phenylalanine, the CDR3 spans 17 amino acids. CDR3 DNA only is kept here, 51 bases in frame from base 1. For CDR1 and CDR2, the germline V gene (reference sequence) lists DFQATT and SNEGSKA. These data originate in a study of blood T cells in healthy people across ages (dated by TCRdb to the mid-2010s). The study in broad terms: In model experiments, roughly one uniquely barcoded TCR beta cDNA molecule per two T cells was captured by template switching. To track age-related changes in TCR beta repertoire diversity, the study relied on deep sequencing normalized with unique cDNA molecular identifiers. The donors were split into four age groups: young (average roughly 15 years), middle-aged (about 40), aged (approximately 60) and long-lived (approximately 80). To avoid experimental bias, donors of different ages were spread randomly across the sequencing lanes. The study analyzed two additional independent replicas of 1 million unique cDNA reads from the same blood draw for two donors, one aged 18 to 29 and one aged 80 or older. The paper as a whole reports these results and caveats: Total diversity estimates from one million sequenced T cells were considered lower bounds and underestimates. Observed TCR beta diversity per million T cells fell roughly linearly with age, and a significant reduction was already apparent by age around 36. Because the CMV infection status of the donors was unknown, age-related changes in expanded clonotypes may potentially have been confounded. Bulk unsorted PBMC profiling prevented conclusive comparison of naive and antigen-experienced compartments. Compared with the aged group, the long-lived group had more naive CD4+ T cells, fewer expanded clones and increased TCR diversity, a pattern suggesting age selection. There was a strong correlation between observed TCR beta diversity and the percentage of naive T cells measured by flow cytometry.

Receptors were amplified or captured by 5' RACE. The instrument given in TCRdb is Illumina HiSeq 2500. A second PCR of roughly 7 to 12 cycles was performed with a sample-barcoded 5' primer and a J-beta primer mix. Each TCR beta cDNA molecule received a unique molecular identifier from a template-switch 5' adaptor carrying 12 random nucleotides. Each sample yielded at least 3 million CDR3-containing paired-end reads. The Mint cDNA synthesis kit, primed by a TRBC-specific oligonucleotide, was used to synthesize first-strand cDNA from all RNA. After uracil-DNA glycosylase treatment, a first 18-cycle PCR used universal primers M1SS and BC2_uni_R on all cDNA. Turning to the authors' computational methods: Normalization of each sample was performed by random selection of 1 million high-quality reads, each carrying a distinct molecular identifier. Instead of being binned into consensus sequences, reads that shared molecular identifiers were thrown out. MiTCR, with a Q25 quality threshold and the strictest error-elimination algorithm, was used for CDR3 identification, clonotype clustering and error correction. A nonparametric unseen species model using Euler transformation provided a lower-bound estimate of total TCR beta diversity. TCRdb ran its own pipeline on the public reads, namely fastp trimming at Q25 and MiXCR clone calling, and kept in-frame beta chains. Each entry is one CDR3 protein sequence, shown with its most common DNA and genes. TCRdb, not the original authors, processed these V and J calls. The sample contains roughly 900,000 distinct CDR3 sequences, around 48% of them found a single time. 13% of the sample goes to the ten largest clones.

The 39 donors, aged about 6 to 100 years, were systemically healthy Caucasian individuals from Russia. Each donor gave about 9.7 milliliters of peripheral blood, drawn into EDTA-treated Vacutainer tubes. Ficoll-Paque density-gradient centrifugation was used to isolate PBMCs, with at least 6.5 million per sample. Total RNA, at least 6 micrograms per sample, was extracted from PBMCs with Trizol reagent. The percentages of naive CD45RAhigh/CD27high T cells were determined by flow cytometry on a PBMC aliquot from every donor. The sample taken for sequencing was blood. The rearranged chain carries TRBV20-1 and TRBJ2-1, with the D gene uncertain. This TCR came from a young man in good health. The CDR3 reads as follows: CSASHRRPSSSYNEQFF. The nucleotide sequence is TGCAGTGCTAGCCATAGAAGGCCCTCTAGCTCCTACAATGAGCAGTTCTTC.